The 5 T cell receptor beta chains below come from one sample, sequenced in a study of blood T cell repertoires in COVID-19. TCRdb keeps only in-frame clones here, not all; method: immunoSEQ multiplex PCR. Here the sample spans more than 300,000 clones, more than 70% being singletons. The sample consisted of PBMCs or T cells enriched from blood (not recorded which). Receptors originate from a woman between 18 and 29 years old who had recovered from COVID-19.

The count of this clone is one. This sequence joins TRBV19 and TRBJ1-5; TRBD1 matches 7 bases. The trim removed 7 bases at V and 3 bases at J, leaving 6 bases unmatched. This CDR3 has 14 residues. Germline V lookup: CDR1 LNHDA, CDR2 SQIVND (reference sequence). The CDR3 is CASTQGQVNQPQHF. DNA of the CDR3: TGTGCCAGTACCCAAGGACAGGTCAATCAGCCCCAGCATTTT.

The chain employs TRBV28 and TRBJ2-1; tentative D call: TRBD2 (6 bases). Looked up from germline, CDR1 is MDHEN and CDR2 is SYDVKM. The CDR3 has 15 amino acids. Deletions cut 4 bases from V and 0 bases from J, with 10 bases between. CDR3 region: CASSSDGSSYNEQFF. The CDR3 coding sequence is TGTGCCAGCAGTTCGGACGGGAGCTCCTACAATGAGCAGTTCTTC.

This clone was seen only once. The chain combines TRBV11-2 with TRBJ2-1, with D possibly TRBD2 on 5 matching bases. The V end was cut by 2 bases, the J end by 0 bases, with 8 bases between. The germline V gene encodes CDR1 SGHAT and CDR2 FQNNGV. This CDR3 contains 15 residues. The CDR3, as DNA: TGTGCCAGCAGCTTAATCCGGGACTCCTACAATGAGCAGTTCTTC. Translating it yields CASSLIRDSYNEQFF.

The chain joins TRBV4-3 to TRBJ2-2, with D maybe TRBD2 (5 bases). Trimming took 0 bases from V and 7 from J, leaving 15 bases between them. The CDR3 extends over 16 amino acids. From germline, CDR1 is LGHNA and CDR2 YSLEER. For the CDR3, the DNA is TGCGCCAGCAGCCAAGATTTACGGGGAATGGGCGGGGAGCTGTTTTTT. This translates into CASSQDLRGMGGELFF.

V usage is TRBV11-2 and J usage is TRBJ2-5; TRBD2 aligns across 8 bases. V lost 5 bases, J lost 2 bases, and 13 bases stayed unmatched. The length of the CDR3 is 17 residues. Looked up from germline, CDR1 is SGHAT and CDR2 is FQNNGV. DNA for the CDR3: TGTGCCAGCAGCCCCCGCCCGGGACTAGGAGGGCAAGAGACCCAGTACTTC. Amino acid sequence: CASSPRPGLGGQETQYF.